Given below is one T cell receptor (beta chain) in context. The antigen it recognizes is unknown. No base qualities exist here, and no much larger clone lies one base off it. The CDR3 sequence holds 14 residues, the cysteine and phenylalanine included. Only the CDR3 DNA is retained, 42 bases long and in frame from the first base. The germline V gene supplies CDR1 KGHSH and CDR2 LQKENI. A distance of 14 bases separates the germline ends of V and J, which lose 4 bases and 5 bases respectively. Synthesis of TCR cDNA relied on 5'RACE template switching, a step that introduced a universal primer site along with unique molecular identifiers. Priming of cDNA synthesis was performed from both the TCR alpha and TCR beta constant segments. Library amplification involved two PCR steps, and the second step added sample barcodes and sequencing adapters. Sequencing of libraries was performed on Illumina HiSeq 2500 (2x100 bp) or NovaSeq (2x150 bp). From the authors' description of their analysis: MIGEC handled demultiplexing of reads and collapsing into UMI consensus sequences, while MiXCR performed V(D)J alignment. Using edgeR on replicate PBMC samples, clonotypes were called vaccine-responding if FDR was below 0.01 and the log2 fold change was above 5 up to day 15. CD4 or CD8 identity was assigned to each bulk clonotype according to whether the clonotype was present at higher abundance in the sequenced CD4 repertoire or the sequenced CD8 repertoire. TCRdb trimmed the raw reads at Q25, called clones with MiXCR and kept productive beta chains. CDR3 protein sequences are deduplicated, and each keeps its most common genes and DNA. None of the V and J calls come from the authors' own analysis; TCRdb made them. In all, the sample holds around 550,000 distinct CDR3 sequences, and over 15% of those were seen once. Of the sample, roughly 13% is held by the ten largest clones.

This entry comes from a study of T cells after yellow fever vaccination (dated by TCRdb to the late 2010s). General notes on the study: The SMART-Seq v4 Ultra Low Input RNA kit was used to prepare libraries from fractions with low cell numbers. Blood samples were taken at several timepoints before and after primary and secondary immunization, and bulk PBMC replicates and cell subsets were isolated. To follow T-cell clones before and after both primary and booster YFV17D yellow fever vaccination, bulk TCR alpha and beta repertoires underwent longitudinal sequencing. Two healthy male donors, one aged 18 to 29 and one aged 30 to 39 years, were included in the cohort.

General conclusions and limits of the study: Most clones expanded after primary vaccination (approximately 95% of CD4 and 80% to 90% of CD8) were re-detected after the booster, suggesting that broad memory maintenance occurred. A small share of clonotypes occurred in both CD4 and CD8 compartments, likely arising from convergent recombination. Because the study included only a couple of donors, the extent to which the findings can be generalized is limited. Compared with the primary T-cell response, the secondary T-cell response was weaker but faster, peaking on day 5 rather than day 15. FACS-sorted repertoires could contain abundant contaminating clonotypes from the bulk population, so computational filtering was required.

What the treatment or condition label conveys for this sample: live attenuated yellow fever vaccine strain. At each blood-draw timepoint, two biological replicates of bulk PBMCs were collected. PBMCs were isolated from peripheral blood using a standard Ficoll-Paque protocol. TriZol was used to extract RNA from bulk PBMCs, CD4 and CD8 fractions, and dextramer-positive and dextramer-negative fractions. This chain joins TRBV18 to TRBJ1-2; no confident D gene assignment can be made. The sequencing here drew on PBMCs, taken 15 days after the yellow fever booster vaccination. The receptor was derived from a man aged 25 to 40 who received the YFV17D yellow fever vaccine. CDR3 reads: CASSRADRDYGYTF. The bases read TGTGCCAGCTCACGGGCGGACCGAGATTATGGCTACACCTTC.